The rows below give T cell receptor beta chains drawn from one sample of a study of blood T cells in healthy people across ages. TCRdb used MiXCR to reprocess the 5' RACE reads, holding one entry per CDR3 protein. Seen here are about 1.5 million distinct CDR3 sequences, about 42% observed once, and the top ten hold about 4%. Sequenced material: blood. These receptors were collected from a woman under 30 in good health. The CDR3 runs from the conserved cysteine through the conserved F or W. A row's size may be missing; if present it is once, few, many or a size class.

clone_size	v_call	j_call	cdr3_aa
-	TRBV25-1	TRBJ1-2	CASSDPGEMDYGYTF
-	TRBV3-1	TRBJ2-1	CASSQNPMSSYNEQFF
few	TRBV5-1	TRBJ2-1	CASSALAGGRSGNEQFF
-	TRBV7-2	TRBJ2-5	CASSRAPGSDALGTQYF
few	TRBV2	TRBJ1-2	CASSGDGDYGYTF
many	TRBV5-1	TRBJ1-2	CASSGGTNYGYTF
-	TRBV6-2/TRBV6-3	TRBJ2-5	CASSFTLREGNYNVQYF
-	TRBV6-2/TRBV6-3	TRBJ1-1	CASSPWTVLNTEAFF
few	TRBV7-8	TRBJ2-1	CASSFVSGSRDEQFF
-	TRBV4-3	TRBJ2-7	CASSRGQESSYEQYF
few	TRBV12-3/TRBV12-4	TRBJ1-2	CASLRQGGGYTF
few	TRBV6-6	TRBJ2-3	CASSYEVLDHTDTQYF
-	TRBV12-3/TRBV12-4	TRBJ1-2	CASSFQGRGYGYTF
once	TRBV10-3	TRBJ1-2	CAISDEGGRGYTF
few	TRBV4-2	TRBJ2-1	CASSPGGGFSYNEQFF
few	TRBV7-2	TRBJ2-1	CASSLTSGSFEQFF
-	TRBV29-1	TRBJ2-3	CSVERRFTDTQYF
few	TRBV28	TRBJ1-1	CASSLMHTEAFF
-	TRBV20-1	TRBJ1-2	CSASVAANYGYTF
few	TRBV4-1	TRBJ2-3	CASSQKRGSFTDTQYF